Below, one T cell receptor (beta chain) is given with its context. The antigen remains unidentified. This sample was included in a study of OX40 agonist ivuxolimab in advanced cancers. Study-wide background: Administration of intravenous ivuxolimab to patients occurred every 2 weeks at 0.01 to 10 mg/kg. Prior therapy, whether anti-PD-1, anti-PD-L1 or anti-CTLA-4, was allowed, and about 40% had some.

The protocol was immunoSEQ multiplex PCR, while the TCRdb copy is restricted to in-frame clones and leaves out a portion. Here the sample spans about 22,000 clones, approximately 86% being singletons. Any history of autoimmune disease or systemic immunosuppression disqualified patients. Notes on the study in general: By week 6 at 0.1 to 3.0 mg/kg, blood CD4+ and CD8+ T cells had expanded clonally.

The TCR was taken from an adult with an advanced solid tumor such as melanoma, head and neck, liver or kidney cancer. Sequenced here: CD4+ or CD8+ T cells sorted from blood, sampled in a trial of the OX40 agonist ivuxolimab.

The CDR3 here is CASSSLQAGEETQYF. CDR3 bases: TGTGCCAGCAGCTCACTACAGGCGGGGGAAGAGACCCAGTACTTC. The genes are TRBV7-9 and TRBJ2-5; 7 bases map to TRBD2. CDR3 size: 15 residues. CDR1 and CDR2 from the germline V gene are SEHNR and FQNEAQ (reference sequence). V was pared by 4 bases and J by 3 bases, with 8 bases of the junction left unmatched.